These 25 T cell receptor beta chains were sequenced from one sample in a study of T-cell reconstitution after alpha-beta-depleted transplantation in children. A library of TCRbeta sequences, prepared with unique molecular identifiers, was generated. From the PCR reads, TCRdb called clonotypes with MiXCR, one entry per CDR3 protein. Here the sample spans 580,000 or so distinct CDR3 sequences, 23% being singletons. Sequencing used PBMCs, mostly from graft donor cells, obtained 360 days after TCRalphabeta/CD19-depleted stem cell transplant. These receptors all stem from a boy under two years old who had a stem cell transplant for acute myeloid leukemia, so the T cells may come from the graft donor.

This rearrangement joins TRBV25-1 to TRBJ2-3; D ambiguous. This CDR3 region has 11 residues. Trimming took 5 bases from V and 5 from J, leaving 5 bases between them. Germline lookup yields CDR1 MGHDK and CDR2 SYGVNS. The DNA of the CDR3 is TGTGCCAGCAGTTACCAAGATACGCAGTATTTT. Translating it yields CASSYQDTQYF. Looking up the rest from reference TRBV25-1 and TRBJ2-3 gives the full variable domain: EADIYQTPRYLVIGTGKKITLECSQTMGHDKMYWYQQDPGMELHLIHYSYGVNSTEKGDLSSESTVSRIRTEHFPLTLESARPSHTSQYLCASSYQDTQYFGPGTRLTVL.

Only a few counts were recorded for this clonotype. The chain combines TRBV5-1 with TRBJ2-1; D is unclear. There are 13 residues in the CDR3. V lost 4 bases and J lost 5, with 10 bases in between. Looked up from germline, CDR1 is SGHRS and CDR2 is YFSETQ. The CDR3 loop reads CASSHLENNEQFF. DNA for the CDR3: TGCGCCAGCAGCCATCTGGAGAACAATGAGCAGTTCTTC.

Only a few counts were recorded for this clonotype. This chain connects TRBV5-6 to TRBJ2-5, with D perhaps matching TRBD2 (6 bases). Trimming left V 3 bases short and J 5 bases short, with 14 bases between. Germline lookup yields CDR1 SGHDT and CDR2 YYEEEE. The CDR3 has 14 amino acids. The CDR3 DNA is TGTGCCAGCAGCTCACTGGGAGGCGCCGAGACCCAGTACTTC. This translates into CASSSLGGAETQYF.

The CDR3: CASSSPPINYGYTF. The CDR3 bases are TGTGCCAGCAGTTCCCCTCCCATTAACTATGGCTACACCTTC. The chain employs TRBV12-3 or TRBV12-4 and TRBJ1-2; D ambiguous. The CDR3 covers 14 residues. The V gene lost 4 bases and the J gene lost 1 base, with 10 bases spanning the gap.

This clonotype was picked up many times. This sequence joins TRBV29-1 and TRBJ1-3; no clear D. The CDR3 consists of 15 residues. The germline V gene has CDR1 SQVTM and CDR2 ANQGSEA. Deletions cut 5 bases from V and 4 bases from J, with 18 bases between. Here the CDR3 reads CSVSGTMGSGNTIYF. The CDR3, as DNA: TGCAGCGTTTCCGGAACGATGGGTTCGGGAAACACCATATATTTT.

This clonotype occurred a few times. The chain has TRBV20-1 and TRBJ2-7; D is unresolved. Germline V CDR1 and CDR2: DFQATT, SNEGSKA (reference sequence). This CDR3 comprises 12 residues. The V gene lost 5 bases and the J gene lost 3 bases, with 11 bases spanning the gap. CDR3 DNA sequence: TGCAGTGCTGCACAGAGTTACTACGAGCAGTACTTC. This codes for CSAAQSYYEQYF.

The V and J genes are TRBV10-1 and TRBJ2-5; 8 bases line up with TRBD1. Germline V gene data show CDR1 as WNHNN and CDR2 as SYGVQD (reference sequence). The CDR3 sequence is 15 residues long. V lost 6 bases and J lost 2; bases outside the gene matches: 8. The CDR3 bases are TGCGCCAGCAGGAACCTACAGGGGGAACAAGAGACCCAGTACTTC. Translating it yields CASRNLQGEQETQYF.

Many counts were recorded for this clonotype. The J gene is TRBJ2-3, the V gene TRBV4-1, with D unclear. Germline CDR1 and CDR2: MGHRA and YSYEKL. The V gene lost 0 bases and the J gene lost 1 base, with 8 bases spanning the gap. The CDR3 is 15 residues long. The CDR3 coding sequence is TGCGCCAGCAGCCAAGAGGACCGCGGCACAGATACGCAGTATTTT. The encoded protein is CASSQEDRGTDTQYF.

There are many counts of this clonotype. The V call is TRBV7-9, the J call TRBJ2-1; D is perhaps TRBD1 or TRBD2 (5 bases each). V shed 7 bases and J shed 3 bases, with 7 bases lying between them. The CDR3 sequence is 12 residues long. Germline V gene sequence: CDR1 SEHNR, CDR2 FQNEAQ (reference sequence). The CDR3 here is CASMGDYNEQFF. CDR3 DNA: TGTGCCAGCATGGGGGACTACAATGAGCAGTTCTTC.

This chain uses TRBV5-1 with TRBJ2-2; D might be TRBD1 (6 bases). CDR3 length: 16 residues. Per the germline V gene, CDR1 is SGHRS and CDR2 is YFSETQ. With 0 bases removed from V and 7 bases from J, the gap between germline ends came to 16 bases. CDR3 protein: CASSLVQGTAGGELFF. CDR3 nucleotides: TGCGCCAGCAGCTTGGTGCAGGGGACGGCAGGCGGGGAGCTGTTTTTT.

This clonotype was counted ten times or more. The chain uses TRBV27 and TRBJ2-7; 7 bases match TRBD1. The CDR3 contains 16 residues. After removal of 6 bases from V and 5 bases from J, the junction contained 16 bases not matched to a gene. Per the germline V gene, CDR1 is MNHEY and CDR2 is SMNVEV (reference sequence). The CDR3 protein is CASRITGARVAHEQYF. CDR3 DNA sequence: TGTGCCAGCAGGATCACAGGGGCCCGGGTGGCCCACGAGCAGTACTTC.

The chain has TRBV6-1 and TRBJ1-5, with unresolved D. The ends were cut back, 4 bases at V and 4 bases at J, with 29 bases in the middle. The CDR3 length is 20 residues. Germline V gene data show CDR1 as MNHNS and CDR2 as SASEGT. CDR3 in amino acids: CASSGRRTLDVRLWNQPQHF. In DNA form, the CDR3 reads TGTGCCAGCAGTGGCAGACGGACTTTAGACGTACGCCTTTGGAATCAGCCCCAGCATTTT.

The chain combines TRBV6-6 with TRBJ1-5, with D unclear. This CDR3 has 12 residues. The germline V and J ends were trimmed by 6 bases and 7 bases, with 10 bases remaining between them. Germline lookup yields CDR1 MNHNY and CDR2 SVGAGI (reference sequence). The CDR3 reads CASRSSDQPQHF. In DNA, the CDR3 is TGTGCCAGCAGATCCTCGGACCAGCCCCAGCATTTT.

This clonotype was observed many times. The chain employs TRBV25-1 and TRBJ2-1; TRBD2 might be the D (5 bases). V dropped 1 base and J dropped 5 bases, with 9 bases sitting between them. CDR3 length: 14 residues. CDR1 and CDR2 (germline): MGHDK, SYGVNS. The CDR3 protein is CASSEWAGDNEQFF. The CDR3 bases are TGTGCCAGCAGTGAATGGGCCGGGGACAATGAGCAGTTCTTC.

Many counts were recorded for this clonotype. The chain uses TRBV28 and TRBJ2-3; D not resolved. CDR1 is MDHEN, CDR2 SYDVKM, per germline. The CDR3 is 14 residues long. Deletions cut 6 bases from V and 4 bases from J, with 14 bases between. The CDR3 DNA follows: TGTGCCAGCAGCACCTGGGGTGTCGCAGATACGCAGTATTTT. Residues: CASSTWGVADTQYF.

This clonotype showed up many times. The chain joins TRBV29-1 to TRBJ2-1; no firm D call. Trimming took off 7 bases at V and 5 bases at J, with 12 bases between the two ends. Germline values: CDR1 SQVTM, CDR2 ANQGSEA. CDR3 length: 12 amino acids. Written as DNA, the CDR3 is TGCAGCGGTCGTCCGATTGACAATGAGCAGTTCTTC. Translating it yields CSGRPIDNEQFF.

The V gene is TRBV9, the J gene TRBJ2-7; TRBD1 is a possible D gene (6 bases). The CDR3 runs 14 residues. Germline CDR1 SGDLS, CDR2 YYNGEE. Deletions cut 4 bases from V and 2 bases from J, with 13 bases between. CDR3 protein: CASSSLDRPYEQYF. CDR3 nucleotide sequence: TGTGCCAGCAGCTCCTTAGACAGGCCCTACGAGCAGTACTTC.

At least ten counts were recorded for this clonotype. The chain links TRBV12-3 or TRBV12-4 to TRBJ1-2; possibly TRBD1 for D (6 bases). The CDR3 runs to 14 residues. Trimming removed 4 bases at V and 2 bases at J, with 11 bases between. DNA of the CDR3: TGTGCCAGCAGTTCGAGGACAGCCAACTATGGCTACACCTTC. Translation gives CASSSRTANYGYTF.

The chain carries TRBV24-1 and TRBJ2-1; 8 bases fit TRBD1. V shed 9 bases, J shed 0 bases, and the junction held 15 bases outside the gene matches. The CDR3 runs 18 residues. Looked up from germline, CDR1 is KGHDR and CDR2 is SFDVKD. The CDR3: CATSGQVDRVFSYNEQFF. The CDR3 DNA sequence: TGTGCCACCTCGGGACAGGTGGACAGGGTGTTCTCCTACAATGAGCAGTTCTTC.

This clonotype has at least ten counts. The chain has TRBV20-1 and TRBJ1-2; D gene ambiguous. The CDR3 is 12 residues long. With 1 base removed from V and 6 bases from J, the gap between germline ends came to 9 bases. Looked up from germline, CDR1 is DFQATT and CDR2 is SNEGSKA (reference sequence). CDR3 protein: CSARGSQDGYTF. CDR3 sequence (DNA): TGCAGTGCTAGAGGCAGTCAGGATGGCTACACCTTC.

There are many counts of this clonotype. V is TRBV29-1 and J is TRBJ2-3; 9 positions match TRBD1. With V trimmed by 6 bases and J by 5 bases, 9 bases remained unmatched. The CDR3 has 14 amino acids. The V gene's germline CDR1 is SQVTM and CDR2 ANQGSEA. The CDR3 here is CSVRTDRGGDTQYF. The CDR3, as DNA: TGCAGCGTCAGAACGGACAGGGGAGGAGATACGCAGTATTTT.

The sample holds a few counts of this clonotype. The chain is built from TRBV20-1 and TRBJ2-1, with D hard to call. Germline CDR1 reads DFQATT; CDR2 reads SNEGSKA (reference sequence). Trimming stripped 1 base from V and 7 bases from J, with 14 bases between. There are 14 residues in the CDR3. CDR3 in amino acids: CSARGLLGPNEQFF. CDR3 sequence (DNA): TGCAGTGCTAGAGGCCTTCTCGGACCTAATGAGCAGTTCTTC.

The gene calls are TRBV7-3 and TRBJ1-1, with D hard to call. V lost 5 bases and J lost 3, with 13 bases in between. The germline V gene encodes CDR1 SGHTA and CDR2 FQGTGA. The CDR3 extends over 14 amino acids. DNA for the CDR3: TGTGCCAGCAGCGAAGCGGCGTCGGACACTGAAGCTTTCTTT. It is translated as CASSEAASDTEAFF.

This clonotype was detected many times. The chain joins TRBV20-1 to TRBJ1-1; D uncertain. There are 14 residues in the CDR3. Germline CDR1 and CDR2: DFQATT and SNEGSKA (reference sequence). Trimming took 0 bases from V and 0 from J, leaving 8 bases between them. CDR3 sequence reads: CSAREQLMNTEAFF. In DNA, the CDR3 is TGCAGTGCTAGAGAGCAACTCATGAACACTGAAGCTTTCTTT.

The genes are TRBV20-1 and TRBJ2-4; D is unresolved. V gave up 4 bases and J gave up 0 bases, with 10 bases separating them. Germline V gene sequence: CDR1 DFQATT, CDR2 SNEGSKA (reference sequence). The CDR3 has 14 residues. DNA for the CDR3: TGCAGTGCTATTAGGACCCTAGCCAAAAACATTCAGTACTTC. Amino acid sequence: CSAIRTLAKNIQYF.